Listed below are T cell receptor beta chains from one sample, sequenced in a study of cytomegalovirus exposure and HLA in healthy donors. The table came from immunoSEQ multiplex PCR; TCRdb's copy has only in-frame clones and leaves some out. In total, the table holds about 51,000 clones. Input material: PBMCs. The receptor set was obtained from a female donor in good health and CMV-seronegative. Both conserved end residues are part of each CDR3. Fields, in order: D gene, J gene, V gene, CDR3 DNA, CDR3 protein. The D gene is left open where the match is weak.

d_gene: -; j_gene: TRBJ2-5; v_gene: TRBV5-1; CDR3nt: TGCGCCAGCAGCTTGGCGGCGGGTGGGGAAGAGACCCAGTACTTC; CDR3aa: CASSLAAGGEETQYF
d_gene: -; j_gene: TRBJ1-4; v_gene: TRBV7-9; CDR3nt: TGTGCCAGCAGCTTAGGTTGGCAGGTTGATGAAAAACTGTTTTTT; CDR3aa: CASSLGWQVDEKLFF
d_gene: TRBD1; j_gene: TRBJ1-2; v_gene: TRBV27; CDR3nt: TGTGCCAGCAGTTTTACGGCAGGGGGAATTTCTAACTATGGCTACACCTTC; CDR3aa: CASSFTAGGISNYGYTF
d_gene: -; j_gene: TRBJ2-2; v_gene: TRBV5-6; CDR3nt: TGTGCCAGCAGCTTGGCGCCCAGCGGAACCGGGGAGCTGTTTTTT; CDR3aa: CASSLAPSGTGELFF
d_gene: TRBD2; j_gene: TRBJ2-5; v_gene: TRBV7-3; CDR3nt: TGTGCCAGCAGCTCAGCGGGACTGGGGGAGACCCAGTACTTC; CDR3aa: CASSSAGLGETQYF
d_gene: -; j_gene: TRBJ2-1; v_gene: TRBV14; CDR3nt: TGTGCCAGCAGCCAAGGAGGTGCGGGGTCCTACAATGAGCAGTTCTTC; CDR3aa: CASSQGGAGSYNEQFF
d_gene: -; j_gene: TRBJ2-7; v_gene: TRBV30; CDR3nt: TGTGCCTGGAGTGGGTTAAGCCGGAGAGGGTACGAGCAGTACTTC; CDR3aa: CAWSGLSRRGYEQYF
d_gene: TRBD1; j_gene: TRBJ2-7; v_gene: TRBV5-6; CDR3nt: TGTGCCAGCAGCTTGGCCATTGGGACAGGGCTTTCCTACGAGCAGTACTTC; CDR3aa: CASSLAIGTGLSYEQYF
d_gene: -; j_gene: TRBJ1-2; v_gene: TRBV19; CDR3nt: TGTGCCAGTATCAGTGGCGGAACTAACTATGGCTACACCTTC; CDR3aa: CASISGGTNYGYTF
d_gene: -; j_gene: TRBJ1-2; v_gene: TRBV9; CDR3nt: TGTGCCAGCAGCGAGGGGAAGGACTATGGCTACACCTTC; CDR3aa: CASSEGKDYGYTF
d_gene: TRBD1; j_gene: TRBJ2-7; v_gene: TRBV30; CDR3nt: TGTGCCTGGAGGGCCCCAGGGGGAACGAGCGCCTACGAGCAGTACTTC; CDR3aa: CAWRAPGGTSAYEQYF
d_gene: -; j_gene: TRBJ2-5; v_gene: TRBV9; CDR3nt: TGTGCCAGCAGCCCCCTGGGGGGAGCCCAAGAGACCCAGTACTTC; CDR3aa: CASSPLGGAQETQYF
d_gene: TRBD1; j_gene: TRBJ2-7; v_gene: TRBV5-5; CDR3nt: TGTGCCAGCAGCCTCCGGGACAGCACCTACGAGCAGTACTTC; CDR3aa: CASSLRDSTYEQYF
d_gene: TRBD1; j_gene: TRBJ1-1; v_gene: TRBV2; CDR3nt: TGTGCCAGCAGCGGACAGGACCCGAACACTGAAGCTTTCTTT; CDR3aa: CASSGQDPNTEAFF
d_gene: TRBD1; j_gene: TRBJ2-7; v_gene: TRBV29-1; CDR3nt: TGCAGCGTTGAATCCGGGACAGGTAGTTCCTACGAGCAGTACTTC; CDR3aa: CSVESGTGSSYEQYF
d_gene: -; j_gene: TRBJ1-1; v_gene: TRBV19; CDR3nt: TGTGCCAGTAGTATCCGCATTGGGGCGACGAGGACTGAAGCTTTCTTT; CDR3aa: CASSIRIGATRTEAFF
d_gene: TRBD1; j_gene: TRBJ1-2; v_gene: TRBV4-1; CDR3nt: TGCGCCAGCAGCCAAGGGGGGACAGGGTTTGGCTACACCTTC; CDR3aa: CASSQGGTGFGYTF
d_gene: TRBD1; j_gene: TRBJ1-2; v_gene: TRBV29-1; CDR3nt: TGCAGCGTCGACAAGCTAGGGGGCGACTATGGCTACACCTTC; CDR3aa: CSVDKLGGDYGYTF
d_gene: -; j_gene: TRBJ2-7; v_gene: TRBV4-1; CDR3nt: TGCGCCAGCAGCCAAGATTCAGCCTACGAGCAGTACTTC; CDR3aa: CASSQDSAYEQYF
d_gene: TRBD2; j_gene: TRBJ2-7; v_gene: TRBV9; CDR3nt: TGTGCCAGCAGCGTAGGGGCTAGCGGGGGCGGCGAGCAGTACTTC; CDR3aa: CASSVGASGGGEQYF
d_gene: -; j_gene: TRBJ2-2; v_gene: TRBV7-9; CDR3nt: TGTGCCAGCAGCTTAGGGAGGACAGCGAACACCGGGGAGCTGTTTTTT; CDR3aa: CASSLGRTANTGELFF
d_gene: -; j_gene: TRBJ1-4; v_gene: TRBV4-1; CDR3nt: TGCGCCAGCAGCCAAGAATGGGGCAGTGACAATGAAAAACTGTTTTTT; CDR3aa: CASSQEWGSDNEKLFF
d_gene: -; j_gene: TRBJ1-5; v_gene: TRBV5-1; CDR3nt: TGCGCCAGCAGCTTGGAGACCGGGAATCAGCCCCAGCATTTT; CDR3aa: CASSLETGNQPQHF
d_gene: -; j_gene: TRBJ2-1; v_gene: TRBV5-1; CDR3nt: TGCGCCAGCAGCTTGGAGGGGCCCTACAATGAGCAGTTCTTC; CDR3aa: CASSLEGPYNEQFF
d_gene: TRBD2; j_gene: TRBJ2-1; v_gene: TRBV30; CDR3nt: TGTGCCTCCTCGCGGGGGGGTAATGAGCAGTTCTTC; CDR3aa: CASSRGGNEQFF
d_gene: TRBD2; j_gene: TRBJ2-7; v_gene: TRBV19; CDR3nt: TGTGCCAGTACTAGCGGGAGGATTAACGAGCAGTACTTC; CDR3aa: CASTSGRINEQYF
d_gene: TRBD1; j_gene: TRBJ1-3; v_gene: TRBV19; CDR3nt: TGTGCCAGTAGTATAAACCCTGACAGGGTCGGAAACACCATATATTTT; CDR3aa: CASSINPDRVGNTIYF
d_gene: TRBD1; j_gene: TRBJ2-5; v_gene: TRBV4-2; CDR3nt: TGTGCCAGCAGCCAATACCGGCCAGGGGGCGTGGAGACCCAGTACTTC; CDR3aa: CASSQYRPGGVETQYF
d_gene: -; j_gene: TRBJ2-2; v_gene: TRBV29-1; CDR3nt: TGCAGCGTTGAACTTCTTGGTTCAGGGCACGGGGAGCTGTTTTTT; CDR3aa: CSVELLGSGHGELFF
d_gene: -; j_gene: TRBJ1-6; v_gene: TRBV30; CDR3nt: TGTGCGTCAGGCTCCTATAATTCACCCCTCCACTTT; CDR3aa: CASGSYNSPLHF
d_gene: -; j_gene: TRBJ2-7; v_gene: TRBV19; CDR3nt: TGTGCCAGTAGTATAGGGGCAGGTCGCGTCTACGAGCAGTACTTC; CDR3aa: CASSIGAGRVYEQYF
d_gene: -; j_gene: TRBJ1-2; v_gene: TRBV18; CDR3nt: TGTGCCAGCTCACCCCTACAGCCCCCGGTCTATGGCTACACCTTC; CDR3aa: CASSPLQPPVYGYTF
d_gene: TRBD1; j_gene: TRBJ1-1; v_gene: TRBV4-3; CDR3nt: TGCGCCAGCAGCCAAGGGGACAGGGGTCTGTCTGAAGCTTTCTTT; CDR3aa: CASSQGDRGLSEAFF
d_gene: TRBD1; j_gene: TRBJ1-2; v_gene: TRBV5-1; CDR3nt: TGCGCCAGCAGCTTGGAGGGACAGGGGGCGGCCTATGGCTACACCTTC; CDR3aa: CASSLEGQGAAYGYTF
d_gene: -; j_gene: TRBJ2-7; v_gene: TRBV29-1; CDR3nt: TGCAGCGTTGAAGCGGCGGTCGGGGGCTCCTACGAGCAGTACTTC; CDR3aa: CSVEAAVGGSYEQYF
d_gene: -; j_gene: TRBJ1-1; v_gene: TRBV6-5; CDR3nt: TGTGCCAGCAGCCCAATCGGGGGGCAGACTGAAGCTTTCTTT; CDR3aa: CASSPIGGQTEAFF
d_gene: -; j_gene: TRBJ2-7; v_gene: TRBV13; CDR3nt: TGTGCCAGCAGCCTGCAGGGAAGGTGGTACGAGCAGTACTTC; CDR3aa: CASSLQGRWYEQYF
d_gene: TRBD1; j_gene: TRBJ1-2; v_gene: TRBV5-6; CDR3nt: TGTGCCAGCACGATACAGGGGTTGGGTGGCTACACCTTC; CDR3aa: CASTIQGLGGYTF
d_gene: TRBD1; j_gene: TRBJ2-7; v_gene: TRBV18; CDR3nt: TGTGCCAGCTCACCAGGGACAGAAAAGACCTACGAGCAGTACTTC; CDR3aa: CASSPGTEKTYEQYF
d_gene: TRBD1; j_gene: TRBJ1-2; v_gene: TRBV6-5; CDR3nt: TGTGCCAGCAGACAGGGGCTAGCTAACTATGGCTACACCTTC; CDR3aa: CASRQGLANYGYTF
d_gene: TRBD1; j_gene: TRBJ1-2; v_gene: TRBV7-3; CDR3nt: TGTGCCAGCACCCGGACAGGGCAGGTCTATGGCTACACCTTC; CDR3aa: CASTRTGQVYGYTF